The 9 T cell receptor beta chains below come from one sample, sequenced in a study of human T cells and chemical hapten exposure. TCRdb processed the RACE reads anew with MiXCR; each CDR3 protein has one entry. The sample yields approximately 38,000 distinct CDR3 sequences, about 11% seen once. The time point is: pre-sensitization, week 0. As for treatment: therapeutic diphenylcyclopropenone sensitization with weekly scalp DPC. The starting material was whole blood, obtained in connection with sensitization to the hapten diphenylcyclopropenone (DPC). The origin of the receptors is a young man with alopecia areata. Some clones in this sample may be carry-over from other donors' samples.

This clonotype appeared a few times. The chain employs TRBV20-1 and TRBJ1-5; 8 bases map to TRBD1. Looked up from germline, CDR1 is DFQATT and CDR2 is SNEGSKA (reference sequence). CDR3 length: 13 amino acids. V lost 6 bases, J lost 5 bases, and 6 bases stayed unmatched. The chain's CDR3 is CSARQGRDQPQHF. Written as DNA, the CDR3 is TGCAGTGCCAGACAGGGGCGGGATCAGCCCCAGCATTTT.

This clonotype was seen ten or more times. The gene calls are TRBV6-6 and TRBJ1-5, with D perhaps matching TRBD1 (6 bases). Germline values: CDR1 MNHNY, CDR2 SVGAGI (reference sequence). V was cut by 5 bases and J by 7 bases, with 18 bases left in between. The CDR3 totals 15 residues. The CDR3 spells CASSPMTGGGQPQHF. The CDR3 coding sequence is TGTGCCAGCAGTCCCATGACAGGAGGCGGGCAGCCCCAGCATTTT.

The CDR3 DNA sequence: TGTGCCAGCCGCCTCACTCAGGGGGGTTACACTGAAGCTTTCTTT. As protein: CASRLTQGGYTEAFF. The rearrangement joins TRBV6-5 to TRBJ1-1, with TRBD1 matching 7 bases. V was clipped by 8 bases and J by 3 bases; unmatched bases: 12. Germline V gene data show CDR1 as MNHEY and CDR2 as SVGAGI. The CDR3 covers 15 residues.

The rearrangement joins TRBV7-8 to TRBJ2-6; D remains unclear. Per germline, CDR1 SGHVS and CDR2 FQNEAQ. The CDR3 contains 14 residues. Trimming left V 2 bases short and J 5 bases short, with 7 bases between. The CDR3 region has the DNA TGTGCCAGCAGCTTAAATCCTTGGGCCAACGTCCTGACTTTC. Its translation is CASSLNPWANVLTF.

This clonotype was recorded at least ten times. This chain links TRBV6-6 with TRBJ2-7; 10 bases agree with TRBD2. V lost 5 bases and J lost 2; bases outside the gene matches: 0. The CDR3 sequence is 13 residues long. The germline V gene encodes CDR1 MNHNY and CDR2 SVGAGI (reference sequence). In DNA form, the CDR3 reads TGTGCCAGCAGTCTAGCGGGGGCCTACGAGCAGTACTTC. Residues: CASSLAGAYEQYF.

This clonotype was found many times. CDR3: CASSQDATGGPETQYF. CDR3 in DNA: TGCGCCAGCAGCCAGGATGCGACAGGGGGCCCAGAGACCCAGTACTTC. The chain is built from TRBV5-1 and TRBJ2-5, with 10 bases aligning to TRBD1. Germline CDR1 and CDR2: SGHRS and YFSETQ. The CDR3 contains 16 residues. V gave up 4 bases and J gave up 4 bases; unmatched junction bases: 10.

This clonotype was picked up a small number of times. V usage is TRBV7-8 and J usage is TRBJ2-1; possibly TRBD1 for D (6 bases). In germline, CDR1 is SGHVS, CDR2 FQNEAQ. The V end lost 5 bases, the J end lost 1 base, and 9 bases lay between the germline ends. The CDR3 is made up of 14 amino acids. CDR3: CASSLGGSYNEQFF. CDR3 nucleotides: TGTGCCAGCAGCCTAGGGGGTTCCTACAATGAGCAGTTCTTC.

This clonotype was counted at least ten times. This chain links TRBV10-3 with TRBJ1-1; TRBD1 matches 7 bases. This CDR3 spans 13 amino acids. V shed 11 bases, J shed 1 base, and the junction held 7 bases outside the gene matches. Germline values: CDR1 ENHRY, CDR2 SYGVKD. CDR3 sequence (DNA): TGTGCCTGCCGGGACAGATCGAACACTGAAGCTTTCTTT. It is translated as CACRDRSNTEAFF.

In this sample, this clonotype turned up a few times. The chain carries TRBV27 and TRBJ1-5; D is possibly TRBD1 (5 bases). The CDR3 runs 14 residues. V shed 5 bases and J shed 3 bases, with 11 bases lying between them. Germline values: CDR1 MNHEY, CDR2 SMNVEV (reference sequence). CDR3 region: CASSPGLNNQPQHF. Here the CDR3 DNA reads TGTGCCAGCAGTCCGGGACTTAACAATCAGCCCCAGCATTTT.